These 7 T cell receptor beta chains were all obtained from the same sample, sequenced in a study of Ad26.COV2.S vaccination and SARS-CoV-2 variants. Treatment of the sample: some 20 received Ad26.COV2.S at low or high dose, single or two shots; about 5 received placebo; per-sample allocation not given. Repertoires come from day 63 after the first vaccine or placebo injection. Here immunoSEQ multiplex PCR was the method, and the copy in TCRdb shows in-frame clones only, minus some. This sample yields more than 300,000 clones, of which around 84% are seen a single time; roughly 2.1% belongs to the top ten. Sequenced here: peripheral blood, sampled in a trial of Ad26.COV2.S vaccine versus placebo. The receptors derive from a person aged 18-60 years who received the Ad26.COV2.S COVID-19 vaccine or a placebo.

This chain joins TRBV4-3 and TRBJ1-2; 7 nucleotides line up with TRBD1. Germline V lookup: CDR1 LGHNA, CDR2 YSLEER. V was clipped by 0 bases and J by 2 bases; unmatched bases: 6. CDR3 size: 16 residues. The DNA for the CDR3 is TGCGCCAGCAGCCAAGATTACAGGGGAAAAAACTATGGCTACACCTTC. It is translated as CASSQDYRGKNYGYTF.

A remark on this clone: The same CDR3 is also encoded by other DNA sequences in this sample. V is TRBV9 and J is TRBJ2-3; 8 bases match TRBD2. CDR1 SGDLS and CDR2 YYNGEE come from the germline V gene. Trimming cost V 4 bases and J 0 bases; bases outside gene matches: 4. The CDR3 is made up of 15 amino acids. In DNA form, the CDR3 reads TGTGCCAGCAGCCAGCGGGGGACCAGCACAGATACGCAGTATTTT. This translates into CASSQRGTSTDTQYF.

The chain has TRBV7-2 and TRBJ2-3; the match to TRBD2 covers 9 bases. The CDR3 covers 21 residues. Germline V gene sequence: CDR1 SGHTA, CDR2 FQGNSA. With V trimmed by 0 bases and J by 0 bases, 16 bases remained unmatched. The DNA of the CDR3 is TGTGCCAGCAGCTTAGCGATAGTCCCGGGGGCTAGCGGGGCCAGCACAGATACGCAGTATTTT. This sequence encodes CASSLAIVPGASGASTDTQYF.

The V and J genes are TRBV5-8 and TRBJ1-2, with D possibly being TRBD1 (5 bases). The CDR3 is 14 residues long. With 4 bases removed from V and 4 bases from J, the gap between germline ends came to 14 bases. Germline CDR1 and CDR2: SGHTS and YDEGEE. The CDR3 nucleotides are TGTGCCAGCAGCCTGACTGGGACCTTCTATGGCTACACCTTC. It is translated as CASSLTGTFYGYTF.

The chain recombines TRBV27 with TRBJ1-2, with TRBD1 identical over 8 bases. Germline V gene lookup returns CDR1 MNHEY and CDR2 SMNVEV (reference sequence). CDR3 length: 18 amino acids. The V and J ends lost 6 bases and 4 bases, in that order; junction bases with no gene match: 19. This CDR3 is CASSPRGRGEKGGYGYTF. DNA for the CDR3: TGTGCCAGCAGCCCCAGGGGGCGAGGTGAGAAGGGGGGCTATGGCTACACCTTC.

The chain is built from TRBV9 and TRBJ2-7, with TRBD1 matching 8 bases. CDR3 length: 15 amino acids. Germline CDR1 is SGDLS and CDR2 is YYNGEE. V lost 0 bases to trimming and J lost 2 bases; unmatched junction nucleotides: 4. The CDR3 here is CASSVGNRGAYEQYF. As DNA, the CDR3 is TGTGCCAGCAGCGTAGGGAACAGGGGGGCCTACGAGCAGTACTTC.

The genes are TRBV5-1 and TRBJ1-3; 7 nucleotides agree with TRBD1. Germline CDR1 reads SGHRS; CDR2 reads YFSETQ. CDR3 length: 18 amino acids. Trimming took 4 bases from V and 5 from J; bases not matched to a gene: 18. This CDR3 reads CASSVDGTALTSRNTIYF. The CDR3, as DNA: TGCGCCAGCAGCGTCGACGGGACAGCTCTTACCTCCCGAAACACCATATATTTT.